This is a list of T cell receptor beta chains from one sample in a study of shared clonotypes between healthy human individuals. The protocol was immunoSEQ multiplex PCR, while the TCRdb copy is restricted to in-frame clones and leaves out a portion. Among about 2.3 million clones listed, 93% were seen once. Sequences were obtained from naive CD4+ T cells from PBMCs. The receptors were gathered from a man aged 18-30 years in good health. Some clones in this sample may be carry-over from other donors' samples. The CDR3 runs from the conserved cysteine through the conserved F or W. The D gene is left open where the match is weak. The size of a clone is reported for some rows only, either as once, few or many, or as a class for expanded clones.

NA	TRBJ2-4	NA	TRBV9	CASSLNRGFKNIQYF	TGTGCCAGCAGCCTTAACCGGGGGTTCAAAAACATTCAGTACTTC
NA	TRBJ1-3	NA	TRBV6-6	CASSPDGSRNTIYF	TGTGCCAGCAGTCCCGACGGGAGCCGAAACACCATATATTTT
TRBD1	TRBJ2-7	NA	TRBV11-2	CASSSGQGLREQYF	TGTGCCAGCAGCTCGGGACAGGGGCTTAGGGAGCAGTACTTC
NA	TRBJ2-5	once	TRBV7-2	CASSLSRETQYF	TGTGCCAGCAGCTTGTCTCGGGAGACCCAGTACTTC
NA	TRBJ1-2	NA	TRBV18	CASSPQQGGYTF	TGTGCCAGCTCACCACAACAGGGAGGCTACACCTTC
NA	TRBJ2-2	NA	TRBV5-1	CASSRMAGELFF	TGCGCCAGCAGCAGGATGGCCGGGGAGCTGTTTTTT
TRBD2	TRBJ2-4	NA	TRBV30	CAWSSKTSPRDIQYF	TGTGCCTGGAGCTCCAAGACTAGCCCCCGGGACATTCAGTACTTC
NA	TRBJ1-2	NA	TRBV2	CASSVIGRDYGYTF	TGTGCCAGCAGTGTCATTGGCAGGGACTATGGCTACACCTTC
NA	TRBJ2-2	NA	TRBV25-1	CASSESGADGTGELFF	TGTGCCAGCAGTGAATCAGGGGCAGATGGCACCGGGGAGCTGTTTTTT
TRBD2	TRBJ2-3	NA	TRBV18	CASSPPGGRSTDTQYF	TGTGCCAGCTCACCACCGGGCGGGAGGAGCACAGATACGCAGTATTTT
NA	TRBJ2-4	few	TRBV7-9	CASSFAVIQYF	TGTGCCAGCAGCTTCGCTGTCATTCAGTACTTC
NA	TRBJ2-7	NA	TRBV19	CASSAVMTYEQYF	TGTGCCAGTAGTGCGGTTATGACCTACGAGCAGTACTTC
NA	TRBJ1-3	NA	TRBV5-1	CASSQGNGNTIYF	TGCGCCAGCAGTCAGGGGAATGGAAACACCATATATTTT
NA	TRBJ1-1	NA	TRBV5-1	CASSLEPSFAYTEAFF	TGCGCCAGCAGCTTGGAACCCTCGTTTGCGTACACTGAAGCTTTCTTT
TRBD1	TRBJ1-5	NA	TRBV6-1	CASRETGTGGRQPQHF	TGTGCCAGCAGGGAAACCGGGACAGGGGGCCGGCAGCCCCAGCATTTT
NA	TRBJ2-7	NA	TRBV29-1	CSVEGLYNYEQYF	TGCAGCGTTGAAGGCCTTTATAACTACGAGCAGTACTTC
NA	TRBJ2-6	once	TRBV5-4	CASSVPDRPGANVLTF	TGTGCCAGCAGCGTACCGGACAGACCTGGGGCCAACGTCCTGACTTTC
NA	TRBJ1-2	NA	TRBV14	CASSQGPWNGYTF	TGTGCCAGCAGCCAGGGCCCGTGGAATGGCTACACCTTC
NA	TRBJ2-7	once	TRBV28	CASSQRRGYKPYEQYF	TGTGCCAGCAGTCAGAGGCGGGGCTACAAGCCCTACGAGCAGTACTTC
NA	TRBJ2-5	NA	TRBV5-1	CASSSAGEETQYF	TGCGCCAGCAGCTCCGCCGGGGAGGAGACCCAGTACTTC
TRBD1	TRBJ2-2	once	TRBV5-1	CASSRQGTNTGELFF	TGCGCCAGCAGTCGACAGGGAACGAACACCGGGGAGCTGTTTTTT
NA	TRBJ2-3	NA	TRBV7-3	CASSSDPLWAPRTDTQYF	TGTGCCAGCAGCTCCGACCCTCTGTGGGCTCCCCGCACAGATACGCAGTATTTT
TRBD1	TRBJ1-6	NA	TRBV28	CASSPDRVNDSPLHF	TGTGCCAGCAGTCCGGACAGGGTCAACGATTCACCCCTCCACTTT
TRBD2	TRBJ2-3	once	TRBV7-2	CASSPLAGPTDTQYF	TGTGCCAGCAGCCCCCTAGCGGGGCCCACAGATACGCAGTATTTT
NA	TRBJ2-7	NA	TRBV7-9	CASSSGTYEQYF	TGTGCCAGCAGCTCAGGTACCTACGAGCAGTACTTC
TRBD1	TRBJ2-7	NA	TRBV27	CASRGVGTGEDEQYF	TGTGCCAGCAGGGGCGTCGGGACAGGGGAGGACGAGCAGTACTTC
NA	TRBJ1-4	NA	TRBV2	CASSDPGATTGGSNEKLFF	TGTGCCAGCAGTGACCCGGGGGCCACGACGGGGGGCTCTAATGAAAAACTGTTTTTT
NA	TRBJ2-1	NA	TRBV7-2	CASSTARDNEQFF	TGTGCCAGCAGCACAGCACGGGACAATGAGCAGTTCTTC
TRBD1	TRBJ2-7	NA	TRBV5-1	CASRFGTGSAYEQYF	TGCGCCAGCAGGTTCGGGACAGGCAGCGCCTACGAGCAGTACTTC
TRBD2	TRBJ2-3	NA	TRBV5-1	CASSWGLAGTDTQYF	TGCGCCAGCAGCTGGGGACTAGCAGGCACAGATACGCAGTATTTT
NA	TRBJ2-5	NA	TRBV4-1	CASSQGLLEGTQYF	TGCGCCAGCAGCCAAGGCCTCTTAGAAGGGACCCAGTACTTC
TRBD2	TRBJ2-2	NA	TRBV7-9	CASSLVIAGAGELFF	TGTGCCAGCAGCTTAGTTATCGCGGGAGCCGGGGAGCTGTTTTTT
NA	TRBJ1-2	NA	TRBV6-4	CASSDPGYGYTF	TGTGCCAGCAGTGACCCAGGTTATGGCTACACCTTC